The 21 T cell receptor beta chains below were found in one sample sequenced in a study of CD8+CD57+ T cells in acquired aplastic anemia. Researchers used genomic DNA as the template to profile TCR beta VDJ and CDR3. TCRdb called the reads again in MiXCR, with one record for every CDR3 protein. The table includes hundreds of thousands of distinct CDR3 sequences, roughly 50% detected once. For sequencing, patients were chosen who had shown expansion of CD8+CD57+ cells by flow cytometry. The sequencing sample was made of sorted CD4+, CD8+, or CD8+CD57+ T cells (not recorded which) from PBMCs. The receptors come from a human donor with aplastic anemia.

The rearrangement uses TRBV29-1 and TRBJ1-1; 8 bases agree with TRBD1. The V gene's germline CDR1 is SQVTM and CDR2 ANQGSEA. The CDR3 length is 14 residues. J was trimmed by 1 base and V by 7 bases; bases with no gene match: 8. The CDR3 DNA follows: TGCAGCGGGGAAACAGGGGGGGGGAACACTGAAGCTTTCTTT. Its protein product is CSGETGGGNTEAFF.

This clonotype was observed at least ten times. The rearrangement links TRBV5-1 to TRBJ1-1; 7 bases map to TRBD1. After removal of 2 bases from V and 4 bases from J, the junction contained 5 bases not matched to a gene. The CDR3 runs 14 residues. The germline V gene encodes CDR1 SGHRS and CDR2 YFSETQ. The CDR3 nucleotides read TGCGCCAGCAGCTTATTGGGACAGCTCACTGAAGCTTTCTTT. Its protein product is CASSLLGQLTEAFF.

CDR3 sequence (DNA): TGTGCCAGCAGTTACGACAGGGGGAGAGGCGACGGAAACACCATATATTTT. Encoded protein: CASSYDRGRGDGNTIYF. V usage is TRBV6-6 and J usage is TRBJ1-3, with 9 bases fitting TRBD1. The CDR3 consists of 17 residues. V shed 2 bases and J 4 bases; nucleotides not matched to a gene: 9. Germline CDR1 reads MNHNY; CDR2 reads SVGAGI (reference sequence).

The genes are TRBV19 and TRBJ2-7; 9 bases are shared with TRBD1. J gave up 0 bases and V 4 bases, and 4 bases lay outside the gene matches. The CDR3 length is 15 residues. Germline V lookup: CDR1 LNHDA, CDR2 SQIVND (reference sequence). CDR3 protein: CASSTGTGSSYEQYF. The CDR3 nucleotides are TGTGCCAGTAGTACCGGGACAGGGAGCTCCTACGAGCAGTACTTC. The full variable domain, rest sourced from reference TRBV19 and TRBJ2-7, is DGGITQSPKYLFRKEGQNVTLSCEQNLNHDAMYWYRQDPGQGLRLIYYSQIVNDFQKGDIAEGYSVSREKKESFPLTVTSAQKNPTAFYLCASSTGTGSSYEQYFGPGTRLTVT.

This clonotype was counted ten times or more. The chain recombines TRBV7-9 with TRBJ1-2; 10 bases agree with TRBD1. The CDR3 covers 14 residues. Germline CDR1 and CDR2: SEHNR and FQNEAQ (reference sequence). The J segment lost 11 bases and the V segment lost 2 bases, leaving 8 bases of the junction unmatched. This chain's CDR3 is CASSLSGTGEMYTF. CDR3 nucleotides: TGTGCCAGCAGCTTATCCGGGACAGGGGAAATGTACACCTTC.

This clonotype has at least ten counts. V usage is TRBV7-8 and J usage is TRBJ2-1; possibly TRBD2 for D (5 bases). V lost 8 bases and J 4 bases, leaving 15 bases between the germline ends. The germline V gene encodes CDR1 SGHVS and CDR2 FQNEAQ. CDR3 length: 14 amino acids. The CDR3, as DNA: TGTGCCAGCGGCTGGGGTCCGGGGTACAATGAGCAGTTCTTC. As protein: CASGWGPGYNEQFF.

In the case of this clonotype: The DNA is omitted, as the CDR3 cannot be located on it reliably, and the CDR3 follows TCRdb's listing. The chain's CDR3 is CATRGGTQGVWLHLRFGELFF. This chain joins TRBV10-3 and TRBJ2-2; the table's D gene call, TRBD1, was not cross checked with the DNA. Inclusive of both ends, the CDR3 amounts to 21 amino acids. Germline V CDR1 and CDR2: ENHRY, SYGVKD.

This clonotype appeared many times. This sequence joins TRBV12-3 or TRBV12-4 and TRBJ1-2; D is perhaps TRBD1 (5 bases). The ends were cut back, 2 bases at V and 6 bases at J, with 10 bases in the middle. The CDR3 extends over 13 amino acids. The CDR3 nucleotides read TGTGCCAGCAGTTTATCCGGAGGGGATGGCTACACCTTC. Residues: CASSLSGGDGYTF.

This clonotype has at least ten counts. The gene calls are TRBV7-6 and TRBJ1-1; unclear D gene. Germline V gene sequence: CDR1 SGHVS, CDR2 FNYEAQ. The length of the CDR3 is 13 residues. V was pared by 1 base and J by 1 base, with 4 bases between. The CDR3 DNA sequence: TGTGCCAGCAGCTTAGTGGCGAACACTGAAGCTTTCTTT. Translation gives CASSLVANTEAFF.

With regard to this clonotype: This may be a read error, as it is one base from a much larger clone. V is TRBV6-6 and J is TRBJ2-1; D might be TRBD1 (7 bases). The CDR3 loop spans 13 amino acids. Germline values: CDR1 MNHNY, CDR2 SVGAGI (reference sequence). The CDR3 is CASRESGGNGQFF. Written as DNA, the CDR3 is TGTGCCAGCAGGGAGTCAGGGGGGAATGGGCAGTTCTTC.

The CDR3 DNA is TGTGCCAGCAGCTTAGTCGGTGAGCAGTTCTTC. It encodes CASSLVGEQFF. This chain uses TRBV7-9 with TRBJ2-1; D not resolved. The CDR3 has 11 amino acids. The germline V gene encodes CDR1 SEHNR and CDR2 FQNEAQ (reference sequence). Trimming took 1 base from V and 9 from J, leaving 4 bases between them.

This clonotype has a handful of counts. The gene calls are TRBV3-1 and TRBJ1-1; 9 positions agree with TRBD1. V was pared by 4 bases and J by 3 bases, with 9 bases of the junction left unmatched. The germline V gene encodes CDR1 LGHDT and CDR2 YNNKEL (reference sequence). The CDR3 sequence is 16 residues long. Here the CDR3 DNA reads TGTGCCAGCAGCCCACACAGGGGGCATGGGGACACTGAAGCTTTCTTT. Amino acid sequence: CASSPHRGHGDTEAFF. The whole variable domain, filled in from reference TRBV3-1 and TRBJ1-1, reads DTAVSQTPKYLVTQMGNDKSIKCEQNLGHDTMYWYKQDSKKFLKIMFSYNNKELIINETVPNRFSPKSPDKAHLNLHINSLELGDSAVYFCASSPHRGHGDTEAFFGQGTRLTVV.

The J gene is TRBJ1-2, the V gene TRBV7-9; D call uncertain. Germline V CDR1 and CDR2: SEHNR, FQNEAQ (reference sequence). Trimming left V 5 bases short and J 2 bases short, with 15 bases between. CDR3 length equals 15 residues. CDR3 in DNA: TGTGCCAGCAGCGTGAAATCCCCAATAAACTATGGCTACACCTTC. Amino acids: CASSVKSPINYGYTF.

About this clonotype: The CDR3 ends on some other residue instead of the conserved phenylalanine or tryptophan, so this is likely a read error. V is TRBV7-8 and J is TRBJ2-5; 8 nucleotides align to TRBD2. The V gene end was trimmed by 1 base and the J gene end by 0 bases; junction bases not matched to a gene: 7. CDR3 length equals 17 residues. The V gene's germline CDR1 is SGHVS and CDR2 FQNEAQ. The CDR3 DNA reads TGTGCCAGCAGCTTAGACGGTAGCGGGGAATACCAAGAGACCCAGTACCTC. Protein sequence: CASSLDGSGEYQETQYL.

This rearrangement joins TRBV5-1 to TRBJ1-1; 7 bases agree with TRBD1. The CDR3 consists of 16 residues. CDR1 SGHRS and CDR2 YFSETQ come from the germline V gene. Unmatched junction bases numbered 8, after V lost 0 bases and J lost 3 bases. The CDR3 coding sequence is TGCGCCAGCAGCTTGGTAGGGGGCATACCGGACACTGAAGCTTTCTTT. It is translated as CASSLVGGIPDTEAFF.

Many counts were recorded for this clonotype. This sequence joins TRBV7-9 and TRBJ2-2; D gene ambiguous. Germline V gives CDR1 SEHNR, CDR2 FQNEAQ (reference sequence). The CDR3 loop spans 15 amino acids. Trimming left V 3 bases short and J 0 bases short, with 8 bases between. Here the CDR3 DNA reads TGTGCCAGCAGCTTTGGGCAGGCGAACACCGGGGAGCTGTTTTTT. Its protein product is CASSFGQANTGELFF.

The chain is built from TRBV7-9 and TRBJ2-7; D is uncertain. Germline CDR1 reads SEHNR; CDR2 reads FQNEAQ (reference sequence). V lost 5 bases to trimming and J lost 6 bases, with 14 bases between them. The CDR3 extends over 13 amino acids. CDR3 DNA: TGTGCCAGCAGCCCCCCCGCAGGTTCCGAGCAGTACTTC. Protein sequence: CASSPPAGSEQYF. Combining the CDR3 with reference TRBV7-9 and TRBJ2-7 gives the whole variable domain DTGVSQNPRHKITKRGQNVTFRCDPISEHNRLYWYRQTLGQGPEFLTYFQNEAQLEKSRLLSDRFSAERPKGSFSTLEIQRTEQGDSAMYLCASSPPAGSEQYFGPGTRLTVT.

This clonotype was counted a few times. V is TRBV7-9 and J is TRBJ1-1, with D possibly being TRBD1 (6 bases). Trimming stripped 5 bases from V and 5 bases from J, with 12 bases between. This CDR3 region has 13 residues. The germline gives CDR1 SEHNR, CDR2 FQNEAQ (reference sequence). DNA of the CDR3: TGTGCCAGCAGCCCCCAGGGGTCTACTGAAGCTTTCTTT. It codes for CASSPQGSTEAFF. The full variable domain, with the rest looked up from reference TRBV7-9 and TRBJ1-1, is DTGVSQNPRHKITKRGQNVTFRCDPISEHNRLYWYRQTLGQGPEFLTYFQNEAQLEKSRLLSDRFSAERPKGSFSTLEIQRTEQGDSAMYLCASSPQGSTEAFFGQGTRLTVV.

This clonotype has a handful of counts. V usage is TRBV10-3 and J usage is TRBJ1-6; D is unresolved. The germline V gene has CDR1 ENHRY and CDR2 SYGVKD. The CDR3 runs 19 residues. V was pared by 5 bases and J by 7 bases, with 27 bases between. CDR3 sequence: CAISCTVREPGRENSPLHF. CDR3 nucleotides: TGTGCCATCAGTTGCACCGTGCGCGAACCCGGACGGGAAAATTCACCCCTCCACTTT.

This chain uses TRBV9 with TRBJ2-3; D ambiguous. This CDR3 comprises 9 residues. Germline V lookup: CDR1 SGDLS, CDR2 YYNGEE. V lost 7 bases and J lost 6, with 3 bases in between. CDR3 loop: CASGDTQYF. The CDR3 nucleotides are TGTGCCAGCGGGGATACGCAGTATTTT.

Comments on this clonotype: One junction end does not reproduce the germline sequence, and a read error may be involved. The chain carries TRBV9 and TRBJ1-5, with 9 bases that match TRBD1. Germline V lookup: CDR1 SGDLS, CDR2 YYNGEE. The CDR3 runs to 18 residues. The CDR3 nucleotides read TGTACCAGCAGCGTATCTCCGCCCAGGAGGGACAGGGATCAGCCCCAGCATTTT. It translates to CTSSVSPPRRDRDQPQHF.